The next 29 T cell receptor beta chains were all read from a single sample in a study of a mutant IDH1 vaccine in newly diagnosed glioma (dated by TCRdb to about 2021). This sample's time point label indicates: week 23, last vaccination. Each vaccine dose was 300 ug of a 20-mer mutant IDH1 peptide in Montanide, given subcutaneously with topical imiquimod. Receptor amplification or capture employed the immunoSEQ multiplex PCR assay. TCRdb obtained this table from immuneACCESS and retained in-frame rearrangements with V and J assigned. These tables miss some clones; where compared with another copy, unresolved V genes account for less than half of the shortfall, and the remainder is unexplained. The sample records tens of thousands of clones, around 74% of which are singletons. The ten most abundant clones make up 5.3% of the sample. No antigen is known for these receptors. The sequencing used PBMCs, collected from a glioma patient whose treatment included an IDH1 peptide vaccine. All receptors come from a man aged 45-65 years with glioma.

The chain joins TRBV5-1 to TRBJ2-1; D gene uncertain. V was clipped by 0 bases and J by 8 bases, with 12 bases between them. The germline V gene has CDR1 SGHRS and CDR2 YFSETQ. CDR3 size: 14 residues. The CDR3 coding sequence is TGCGCCAGCAGCTTGGACCAGTTGGGCCATGAGCAGTTCTTC. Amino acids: CASSLDQLGHEQFF.

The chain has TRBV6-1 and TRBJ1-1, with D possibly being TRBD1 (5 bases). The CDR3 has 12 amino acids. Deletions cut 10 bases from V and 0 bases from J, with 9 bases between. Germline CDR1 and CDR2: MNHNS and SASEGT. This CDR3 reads CATSRVNTEAFF. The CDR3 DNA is TGTGCCACGTCCAGGGTGAACACTGAAGCTTTCTTT.

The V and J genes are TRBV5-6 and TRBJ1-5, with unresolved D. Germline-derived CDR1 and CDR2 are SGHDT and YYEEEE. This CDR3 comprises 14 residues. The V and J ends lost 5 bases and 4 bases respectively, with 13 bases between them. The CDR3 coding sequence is TGTGCCAGCAGTCCCGGACTCGCAAATCAGCCCCAGCATTTT. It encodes CASSPGLANQPQHF. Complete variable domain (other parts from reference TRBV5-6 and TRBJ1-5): DAGVTQSPTHLIKTRGQQVTLRCSPKSGHDTVSWYQQALGQGPQFIFQYYEEEERQRGNFPDRFSGHQFPNYSSELNVNALLLGDSALYLCASSPGLANQPQHFGDGTRLSIL.

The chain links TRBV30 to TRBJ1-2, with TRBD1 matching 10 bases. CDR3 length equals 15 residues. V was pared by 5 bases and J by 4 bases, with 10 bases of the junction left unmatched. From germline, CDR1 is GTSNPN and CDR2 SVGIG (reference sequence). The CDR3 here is CAWATPTGGGYGYTF. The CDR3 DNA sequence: TGTGCCTGGGCTACCCCGACAGGGGGCGGCTATGGCTACACCTTC.

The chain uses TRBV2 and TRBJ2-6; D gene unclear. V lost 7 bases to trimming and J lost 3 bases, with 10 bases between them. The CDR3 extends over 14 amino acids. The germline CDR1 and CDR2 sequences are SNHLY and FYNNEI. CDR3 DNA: TGTGCCAGCACGGACCCAGATGGGGCCAACGTCCTGACTTTC. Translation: CASTDPDGANVLTF.

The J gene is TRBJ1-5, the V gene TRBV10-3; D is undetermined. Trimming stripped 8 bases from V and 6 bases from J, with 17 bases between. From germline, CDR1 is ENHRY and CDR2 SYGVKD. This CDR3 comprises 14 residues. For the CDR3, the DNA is TGTGCCATCGGGAGGGAGCGCGACGCTCAGCCCCAGCATTTT. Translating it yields CAIGRERDAQPQHF.

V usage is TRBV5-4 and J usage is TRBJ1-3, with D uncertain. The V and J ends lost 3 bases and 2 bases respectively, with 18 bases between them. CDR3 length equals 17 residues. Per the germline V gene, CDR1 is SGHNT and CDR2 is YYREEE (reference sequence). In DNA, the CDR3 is TGTGCCAGCAGCTCAAGTGCCGGGTCTAGAACTGGAAACACCATATATTTT. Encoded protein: CASSSSAGSRTGNTIYF.

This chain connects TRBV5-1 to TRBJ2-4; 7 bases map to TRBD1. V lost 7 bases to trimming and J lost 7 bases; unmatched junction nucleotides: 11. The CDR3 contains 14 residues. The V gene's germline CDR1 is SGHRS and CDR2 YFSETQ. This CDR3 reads CASRPTGSGNIQYF. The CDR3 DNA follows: TGCGCCAGCCGCCCGACAGGGTCAGGGAACATTCAGTACTTC.

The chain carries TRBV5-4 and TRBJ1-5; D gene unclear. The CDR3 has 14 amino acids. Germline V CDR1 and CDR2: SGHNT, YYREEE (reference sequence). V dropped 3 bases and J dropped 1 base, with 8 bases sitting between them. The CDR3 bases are TGTGCCAGCAGCTCTGGCGGAAGCAATCAGCCCCAGCATTTT. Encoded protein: CASSSGGSNQPQHF.

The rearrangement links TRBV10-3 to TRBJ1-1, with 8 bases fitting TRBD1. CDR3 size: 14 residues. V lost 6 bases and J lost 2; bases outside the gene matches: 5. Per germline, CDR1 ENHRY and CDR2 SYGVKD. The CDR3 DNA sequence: TGTGCCATCAGCTACAGGGGGTTAAACACTGAAGCTTTCTTT. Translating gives CAISYRGLNTEAFF.

CDR3 region: CAWSLQGGQPQHF. CDR3 coding DNA: TGTGCCTGGAGCTTACAGGGTGGGCAGCCCCAGCATTTT. The chain employs TRBV30 and TRBJ1-5; maybe TRBD1 (6 bases). CDR3 length: 13 amino acids. Germline assignment: CDR1 GTSNPN and CDR2 SVGIG (reference sequence). Trimming cost V 3 bases and J 7 bases, with 13 bases left between them.

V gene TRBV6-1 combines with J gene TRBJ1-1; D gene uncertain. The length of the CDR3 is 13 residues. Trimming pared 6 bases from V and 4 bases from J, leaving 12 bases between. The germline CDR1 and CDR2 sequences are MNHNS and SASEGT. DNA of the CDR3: TGTGCCAGCAGAGGCCGGAGCGGCACTGAAGCTTTCTTT. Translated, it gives CASRGRSGTEAFF.

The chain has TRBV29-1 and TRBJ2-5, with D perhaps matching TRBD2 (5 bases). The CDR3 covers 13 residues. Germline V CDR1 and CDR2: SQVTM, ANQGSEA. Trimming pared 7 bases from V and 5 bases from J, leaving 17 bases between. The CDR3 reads CSAEGSVGETQYF. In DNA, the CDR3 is TGCAGCGCCGAAGGTAGCGTGGGGGAGACCCAGTACTTC.

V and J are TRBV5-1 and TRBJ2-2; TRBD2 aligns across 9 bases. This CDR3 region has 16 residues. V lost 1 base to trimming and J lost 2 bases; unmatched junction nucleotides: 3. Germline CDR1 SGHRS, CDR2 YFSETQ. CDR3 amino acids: CASSLTSGLNTGELFF. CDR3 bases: TGCGCCAGCAGCTTGACTAGCGGGCTTAACACCGGGGAGCTGTTTTTT.

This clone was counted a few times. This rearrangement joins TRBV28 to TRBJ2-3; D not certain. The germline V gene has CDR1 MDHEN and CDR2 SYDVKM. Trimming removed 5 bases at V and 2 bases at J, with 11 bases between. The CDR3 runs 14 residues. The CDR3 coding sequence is TGTGCCAGCAGTACCCGAATGCACACAGATACGCAGTATTTT. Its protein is CASSTRMHTDTQYF.

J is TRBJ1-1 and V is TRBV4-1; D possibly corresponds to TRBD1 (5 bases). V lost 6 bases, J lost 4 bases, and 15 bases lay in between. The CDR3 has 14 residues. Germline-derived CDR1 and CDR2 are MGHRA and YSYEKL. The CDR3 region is CASSWGPQGTEAFF. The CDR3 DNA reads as TGCGCCAGCAGTTGGGGACCCCAGGGCACTGAAGCTTTCTTT.

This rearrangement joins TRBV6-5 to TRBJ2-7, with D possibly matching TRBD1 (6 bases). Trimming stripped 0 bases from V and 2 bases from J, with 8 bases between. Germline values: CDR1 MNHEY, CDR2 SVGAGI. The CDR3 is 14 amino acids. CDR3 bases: TGTGCCAGCAGTTACTCCAGGGGTACCTACGAGCAGTACTTC. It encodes CASSYSRGTYEQYF.

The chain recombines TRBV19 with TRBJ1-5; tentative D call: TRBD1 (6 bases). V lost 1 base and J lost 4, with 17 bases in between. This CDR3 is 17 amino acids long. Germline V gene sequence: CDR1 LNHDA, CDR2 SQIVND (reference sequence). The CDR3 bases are TGTGCCAGTAGTATAGTAAGGGGGTCGGGTCGGAATCAGCCCCAGCATTTT. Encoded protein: CASSIVRGSGRNQPQHF. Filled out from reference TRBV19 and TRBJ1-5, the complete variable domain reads DGGITQSPKYLFRKEGQNVTLSCEQNLNHDAMYWYRQDPGQGLRLIYYSQIVNDFQKGDIAEGYSVSREKKESFPLTVTSAQKNPTAFYLCASSIVRGSGRNQPQHFGDGTRLSIL.

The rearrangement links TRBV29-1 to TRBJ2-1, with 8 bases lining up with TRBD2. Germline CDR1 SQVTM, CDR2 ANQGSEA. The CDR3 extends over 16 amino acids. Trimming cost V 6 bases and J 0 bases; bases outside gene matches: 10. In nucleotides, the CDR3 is TGCAGCGTCGGGGGGGGGCTATTCTACTCCTACAATGAGCAGTTCTTC. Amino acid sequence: CSVGGGLFYSYNEQFF.

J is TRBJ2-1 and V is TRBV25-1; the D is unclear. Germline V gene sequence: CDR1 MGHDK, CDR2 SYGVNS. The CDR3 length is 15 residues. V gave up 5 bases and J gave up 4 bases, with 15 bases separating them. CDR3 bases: TGTGCCAGCAGTCTAAAAGGACCAAGATACAATGAGCAGTTCTTC. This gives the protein CASSLKGPRYNEQFF.

The DNA of the CDR3 is TGTGCCAGCAGTGACGACAGGGGACTATACAATGAGCAGTTCTTC. This translates into CASSDDRGLYNEQFF. This chain links TRBV25-1 with TRBJ2-1; maybe TRBD1 (8 bases). With 3 bases removed from V and 4 bases from J, the gap between germline ends came to 13 bases. The CDR3 is made up of 15 amino acids. CDR1 and CDR2 from the germline V gene are MGHDK and SYGVNS.

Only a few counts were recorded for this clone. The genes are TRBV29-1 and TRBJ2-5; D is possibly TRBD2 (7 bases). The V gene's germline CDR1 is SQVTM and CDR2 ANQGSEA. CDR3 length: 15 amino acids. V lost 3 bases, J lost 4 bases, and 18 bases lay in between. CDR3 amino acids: CSVDGGPKASETQYF. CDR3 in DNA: TGCAGCGTTGACGGGGGGCCCAAGGCTTCAGAGACCCAGTACTTC. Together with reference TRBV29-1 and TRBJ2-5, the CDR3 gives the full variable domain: SAVISQKPSRDICQRGTSLTIQCQVDSQVTMMFWYRQQPGQSLTLIATANQGSEATYESGFVIDKFPISRPNLTFSTLTVSNMSPEDSSIYLCSVDGGPKASETQYFGPGTRLLVL.

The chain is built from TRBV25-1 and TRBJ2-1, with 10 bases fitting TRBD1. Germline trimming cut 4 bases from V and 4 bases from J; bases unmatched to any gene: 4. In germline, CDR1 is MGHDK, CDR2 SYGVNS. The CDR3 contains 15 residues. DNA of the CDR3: TGTGCCAGCAGTGTCCGGGACAGGGGTTACAATGAGCAGTTCTTC. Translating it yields CASSVRDRGYNEQFF.

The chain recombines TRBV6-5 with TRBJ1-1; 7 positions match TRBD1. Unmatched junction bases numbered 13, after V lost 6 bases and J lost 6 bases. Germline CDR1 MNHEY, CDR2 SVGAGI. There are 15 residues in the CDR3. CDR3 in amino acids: CASSDYRGRGPEAFF. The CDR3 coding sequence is TGTGCCAGCAGCGACTATAGGGGGCGCGGGCCTGAAGCTTTCTTT.

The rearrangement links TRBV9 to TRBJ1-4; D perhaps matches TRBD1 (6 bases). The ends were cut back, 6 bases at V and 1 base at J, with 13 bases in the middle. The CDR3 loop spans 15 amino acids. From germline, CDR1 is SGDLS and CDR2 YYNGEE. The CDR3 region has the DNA TGTGCCAGCACCAAGGAGGGGGGAACTAATGAAAAACTGTTTTTT. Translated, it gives CASTKEGGTNEKLFF.

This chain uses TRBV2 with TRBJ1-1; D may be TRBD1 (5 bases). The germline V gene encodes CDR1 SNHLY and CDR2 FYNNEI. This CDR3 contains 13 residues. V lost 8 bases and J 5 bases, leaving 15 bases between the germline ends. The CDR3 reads CASVGVRKTEAFF. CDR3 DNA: TGTGCCAGCGTGGGGGTGCGAAAGACTGAAGCTTTCTTT.

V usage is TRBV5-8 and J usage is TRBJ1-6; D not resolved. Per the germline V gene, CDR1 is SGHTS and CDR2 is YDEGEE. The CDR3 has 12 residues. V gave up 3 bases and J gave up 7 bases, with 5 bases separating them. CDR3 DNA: TGTGCCAGCAGCTCGCCGAATTCACCCCTCCACTTT. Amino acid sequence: CASSSPNSPLHF.

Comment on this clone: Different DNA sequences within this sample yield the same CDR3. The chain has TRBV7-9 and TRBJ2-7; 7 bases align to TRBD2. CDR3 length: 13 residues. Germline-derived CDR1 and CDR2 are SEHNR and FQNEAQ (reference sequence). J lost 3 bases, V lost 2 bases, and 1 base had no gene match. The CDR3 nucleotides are TGTGCCAGCAGCTTATCGGGAGGCTACGAGCAGTACTTC. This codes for CASSLSGGYEQYF.

The CDR3 region has the DNA TGTGCCAGTAGTATTTTTACAGGGCGACTTCGGACCGGGGAGCTGTTTTTT. Its translation: CASSIFTGRLRTGELFF. V is TRBV19 and J is TRBJ2-2; tentative D call: TRBD1 (6 bases). Germline-derived CDR1 and CDR2 are LNHDA and SQIVND (reference sequence). The germline V and J ends were trimmed by 3 bases and 5 bases, with 19 bases remaining between them. The CDR3 consists of 17 residues.